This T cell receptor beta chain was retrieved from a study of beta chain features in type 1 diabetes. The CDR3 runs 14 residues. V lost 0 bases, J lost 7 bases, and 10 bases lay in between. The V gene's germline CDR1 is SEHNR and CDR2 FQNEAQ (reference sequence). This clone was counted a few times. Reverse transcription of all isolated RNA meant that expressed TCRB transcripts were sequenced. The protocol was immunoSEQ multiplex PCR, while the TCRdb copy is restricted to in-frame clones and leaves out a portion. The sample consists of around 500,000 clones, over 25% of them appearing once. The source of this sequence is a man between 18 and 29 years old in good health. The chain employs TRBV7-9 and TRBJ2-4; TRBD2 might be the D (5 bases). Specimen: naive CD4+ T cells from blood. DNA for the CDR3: TGTGCCAGCAGCTTAGCCGGGGTTGGTAACATTCAGTACTTC. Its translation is CASSLAGVGNIQYF.